Shown below are 14 T cell receptor beta chains from a single sample sequenced in a study of cytomegalovirus exposure and HLA in healthy donors. The PCR made use of 60 Vbeta and 13 Jbeta primers. TCRdb keeps only in-frame clones here, not all; method: immunoSEQ multiplex PCR. The sample includes around 140,000 clones, just under 80% of them seen just once. What was sequenced was PBMCs. The receptors stem from a male donor in good health and CMV-seronegative.

This rearrangement joins TRBV7-9 to TRBJ2-5; 10 nucleotides match TRBD2. The trim removed 1 base at V and 4 bases at J, leaving 6 bases unmatched. The CDR3 sequence is 16 residues long. The germline V gene encodes CDR1 SEHNR and CDR2 FQNEAQ (reference sequence). Here the CDR3 DNA reads TGTGCCAGCAGCTTAGGGCCCAGCGGGGGGGCAGAGACCCAGTACTTC. It is translated as CASSLGPSGGAETQYF.

J is TRBJ1-1 and V is TRBV13; 8 bases fit TRBD1. The CDR3 runs 14 residues. The V gene end was trimmed by 1 base and the J gene end by 3 bases; junction bases not matched to a gene: 1. The germline CDR1 and CDR2 sequences are PRHDT and FYEKMQ (reference sequence). The CDR3 reads CASSLDRGYTEAFF. In DNA form, the CDR3 reads TGTGCCAGCAGCTTAGACAGGGGGTACACTGAAGCTTTCTTT. The full variable domain, its missing parts supplied by reference TRBV13 and TRBJ1-1, is AAGVIQSPRHLIKEKRETATLKCYPIPRHDTVYWYQQGPGQDPQFLISFYEKMQSDKGSIPDRFSAQQFSDYHSELNMSSLELGDSALYFCASSLDRGYTEAFFGQGTRLTVV.

The chain links TRBV19 to TRBJ1-5, with 8 bases that match TRBD1. The CDR3 is 15 amino acids. V was clipped by 5 bases and J by 3 bases; unmatched bases: 6. CDR1 is LNHDA, CDR2 SQIVND, per germline (reference sequence). The CDR3 nucleotides are TGTGCCAGTAGTTCCGGGACAGGAATCAATCAGCCCCAGCATTTT. Encoded protein: CASSSGTGINQPQHF.

In nucleotides, the CDR3 is TGTGCCAGCAGCCAGGGGGTAGCCACAGATACGCAGTATTTT. As protein: CASSQGVATDTQYF. The chain is built from TRBV6-4 and TRBJ2-3; the match to TRBD1 covers 7 bases. Germline CDR1 reads MRHNA; CDR2 reads SNTAGT. The CDR3 loop spans 14 amino acids. Germline trimming cut 6 bases from V and 2 bases from J; bases unmatched to any gene: 5.

V is TRBV6-1 and J is TRBJ2-5, with D hard to call. The end of the DNA fits TRBJ2-7 better, so the J call may be wrong. Per germline, CDR1 MNHNS and CDR2 SASEGT. CDR3 length equals 14 residues. The CDR3 DNA follows: TGTGCCAGCAGCCCGGGTTCCCACCTCTACGAGCAGTACTTC. Translation: CASSPGSHLYEQYF.

The V and J genes are TRBV5-4 and TRBJ2-3; TRBD2 matches at 9 bases. Germline CDR1 reads SGHNT; CDR2 reads YYREEE (reference sequence). V trimming: 0 bases; J trimming: 5 bases; junction bases outside the gene matches: 13. The CDR3 length is 18 residues. In nucleotides, the CDR3 is TGTGCCAGCAGCTTGGGCGGGGGGGCGGTGAGGGTCCAAGATACGCAGTATTTT. Translating it yields CASSLGGGAVRVQDTQYF.

The rearrangement uses TRBV7-2 and TRBJ1-1; D is unclear. V was trimmed by 0 bases and J by 4 bases, leaving 6 bases between them. The CDR3 consists of 13 residues. CDR1 is SGHTA, CDR2 FQGNSA, per germline. CDR3 DNA sequence: TGTGCCAGCAGCTTAGCTTGGGCCACTGAAGCTTTCTTT. It translates to CASSLAWATEAFF.

The gene calls are TRBV7-9 and TRBJ2-5; D is possibly TRBD2 (6 bases). The CDR3 has 14 amino acids. V lost 6 bases and J lost 2, with 13 bases in between. The germline CDR1 and CDR2 sequences are SEHNR and FQNEAQ (reference sequence). CDR3 in amino acids: CASRRDGGQETQYF. CDR3 in DNA: TGTGCCAGCAGGCGGGACGGAGGGCAAGAGACCCAGTACTTC.

V and J are TRBV11-3 and TRBJ2-7, with D possibly being TRBD2 (6 bases). CDR3 length: 16 amino acids. Germline values: CDR1 SGHNT, CDR2 YENEEA. V was pared by 0 bases and J by 2 bases, with 14 bases between. The CDR3 DNA reads as TGTGCCAGCAGCTTAGAGAGCAGGGAGGCCCCCTACGAGCAGTACTTC. Encoded protein: CASSLESREAPYEQYF.

The genes are TRBV4-3 and TRBJ2-1; 8 bases agree with TRBD2. The CDR3 loop spans 15 amino acids. Unmatched junction bases numbered 10, after V lost 0 bases and J lost 12 bases. In germline, CDR1 is LGHNA, CDR2 YSLEER. CDR3 protein: CASSQDAGGPPTQFF. The CDR3 bases are TGCGCCAGCAGCCAAGATGCGGGGGGCCCCCCGACGCAGTTCTTC.

The chain links TRBV5-1 to TRBJ1-2; D call uncertain. Germline CDR1 is SGHRS and CDR2 is YFSETQ. The CDR3 runs to 14 residues. V was pared by 0 bases and J by 2 bases, with 8 bases between. The CDR3 nucleotides are TGCGCCAGCAGCTTGGGAAACAGCAACTATGGCTACACCTTC. This translates into CASSLGNSNYGYTF.

This sequence joins TRBV6-6 and TRBJ1-1, with 9 bases that match TRBD1. Germline lookup yields CDR1 MNHNY and CDR2 SVGAGI (reference sequence). Trimming cost V 9 bases and J 1 base; bases outside gene matches: 6. This CDR3 region has 14 residues. CDR3 coding DNA: TGTGCCAGTTTGACGGGACAGGGGAACACTGAAGCTTTCTTT. Its protein product is CASLTGQGNTEAFF.

In its sample, this clone was seen once. The genes are TRBV30 and TRBJ2-7, with D unresolved. Trimming took off 0 bases at V and 4 bases at J, with 10 bases between the two ends. This CDR3 comprises 13 residues. Germline CDR1 is GTSNPN and CDR2 is SVGIG (reference sequence). The DNA for the CDR3 is TGTGCCTGGAGTGTCTACCCTATTTACGAGCAGTACTTC. Translated, it gives CAWSVYPIYEQYF.

The table lists this clone with a few counts. The CDR3: CASSQGGVTEAFF. CDR3 in DNA: TGTGCCAGCAGCCAAGGGGGAGTCACTGAAGCTTTCTTT. The chain combines TRBV27 with TRBJ1-1; D might be TRBD1 (6 bases). The CDR3 is 13 residues long. V lost 6 bases, J lost 4 bases, and 12 bases lay in between. Looked up from germline, CDR1 is MNHEY and CDR2 is SMNVEV (reference sequence).